This T cell receptor beta chain stems from a study of molecular identifiers for immune sequencing clone quantification. Study observations and caveats: In naive cells, clones above 20 RNA copies held under 1% of molecules, whereas in effector cells they held over 98%.

This clonotype was recorded only once. Its specificity is unknown. From about 19,000 to 1,100,000 sorted cells, naive CD8 libraries were generated with 10%, 30% or 50% RNA. TCRdb reprocessed the PCR reads with MiXCR, giving one entry per CDR3 protein. The sample lists about half a million distinct CDR3 sequences; about a quarter were seen once. Trimming left V 3 bases short and J 2 bases short, with 11 bases between. CDR3 length equals 14 residues. Germline CDR1 is LNHDA and CDR2 is SQIVND (reference sequence). This clonotype originated in a human donor in good health. Some libraries in this study had Jurkat cell RNA spiked in. Sequenced: naive CD8+ T cells from blood, with Jurkat cell RNA spiked in. Described subset: FACS-sorted CD8+CD4-CCR7+CD45RA+ naive T cells. The chain joins TRBV19 to TRBJ2-7; D is unclear. In DNA form, the CDR3 reads TGTGCCAGTAGTATTGTTGGTAACGCCTACGAGCAGTACTTC. As protein: CASSIVGNAYEQYF.